Below, one T cell receptor (beta chain) is given with its context. This sample stems from a study of T cell clones after liver transplantation. Turning to the study itself: As an antigen-independent comparator, third-party-reactive TCRbeta sequences came from pre-transplant mixed lymphocyte reactions.

The CDR3 has 13 amino acids. V was cut by 6 bases and J by 4 bases, with 9 bases left in between. Germline assignment: CDR1 MNHNY and CDR2 SVGAGI (reference sequence). Measured with immunoSEQ multiplex PCR; TCRdb has only the in-frame clones, and not every one. The profile shows approximately 10,000 clones, around 71% of them singletons. The TCR was taken from a human patient who received a liver transplant. The graft donor may account for some of the T cells. Sequenced here: CD4+ T cells from blood, sampled approximately 30 months after liver transplant. The rearrangement uses TRBV6-6 and TRBJ2-2; D not resolved. The CDR3 DNA sequence: TGTGCCAGCAGCCCAGTTGTCACCGGGGAGCTGTTTTTT. This encodes CASSPVVTGELFF.